This TCR beta chain was sequenced during a study of cytomegalovirus exposure and HLA in healthy donors. Study-wide points: In an earlier analysis, in approximately 570 donors, most V segments appeared productive either ~90% or ~30% of the time. A later analysis linked a missense variant in DCLRE1C to the trimming of TCR beta V and J genes.

A word on this clone: Its antigen is currently unknown.

Among the donors, all were healthy bone marrow donors. These donors counted as nominally healthy when sampled, but unrecorded immune exposures were likely. Primers: 60 Vbeta forward and 13 Jbeta reverse. Some clones are missing from TCRdb's copy, which holds only in-frame ones; the method was immunoSEQ multiplex PCR. Of 200,000 to 250,000 clones listed, 79% were seen once; the top ten hold 1.7%. This CDR3 is built from 13 residues. Germline values: CDR1 SGHDN, CDR2 FVKESK. Trimming took 1 base from V and 5 from J, leaving 8 bases between them. This TCR came from a middle-aged man in good health and CMV-seronegative. V usage is TRBV14 and J usage is TRBJ2-5, with no clear D. The sequencing input was PBMCs. Here the CDR3 reads CASSQGVLETQYF. The CDR3 nucleotides read TGTGCCAGCAGCCAAGGAGTCCTCGAGACCCAGTACTTC.